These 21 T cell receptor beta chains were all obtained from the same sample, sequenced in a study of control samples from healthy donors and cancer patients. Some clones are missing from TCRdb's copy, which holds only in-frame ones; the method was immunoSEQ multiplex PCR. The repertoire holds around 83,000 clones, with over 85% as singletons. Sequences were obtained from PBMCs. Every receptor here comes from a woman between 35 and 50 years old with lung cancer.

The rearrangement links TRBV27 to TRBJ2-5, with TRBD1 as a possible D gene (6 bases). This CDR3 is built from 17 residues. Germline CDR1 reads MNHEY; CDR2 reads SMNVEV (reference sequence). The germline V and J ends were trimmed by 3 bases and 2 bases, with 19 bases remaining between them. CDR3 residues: CASSLFGWTELQETQYF. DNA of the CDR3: TGTGCCAGCAGTTTGTTTGGTTGGACAGAACTTCAAGAGACCCAGTACTTC.

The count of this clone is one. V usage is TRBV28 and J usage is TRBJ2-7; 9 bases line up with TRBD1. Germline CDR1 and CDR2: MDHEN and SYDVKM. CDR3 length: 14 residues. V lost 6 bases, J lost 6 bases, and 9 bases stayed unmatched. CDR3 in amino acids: CASRLRDRAGEQYF. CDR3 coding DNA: TGTGCCAGCAGACTGAGGGACAGGGCTGGCGAGCAGTACTTC.

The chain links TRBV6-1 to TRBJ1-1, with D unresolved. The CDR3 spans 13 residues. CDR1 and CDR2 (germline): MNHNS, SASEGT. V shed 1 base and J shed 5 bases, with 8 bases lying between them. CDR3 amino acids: CASSEVGRTEAFF. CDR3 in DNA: TGTGCCAGCAGTGAAGTAGGGAGGACTGAAGCTTTCTTT.

The CDR3 is CASSRRGGLYNEQFF. Here the CDR3 DNA reads TGTGCCAGCAGTCGTAGGGGGGGCCTCTACAATGAGCAGTTCTTC. This sequence joins TRBV3-1 (or the pseudogene TRBV3-2) and TRBJ2-1, with a tentative D call TRBD2 (7 bases). The CDR3 consists of 15 residues. V lost 6 bases to trimming and J lost 3 bases, with 15 bases between them. The V gene's germline CDR1 is LGHDT and CDR2 YNNKEL (reference sequence).

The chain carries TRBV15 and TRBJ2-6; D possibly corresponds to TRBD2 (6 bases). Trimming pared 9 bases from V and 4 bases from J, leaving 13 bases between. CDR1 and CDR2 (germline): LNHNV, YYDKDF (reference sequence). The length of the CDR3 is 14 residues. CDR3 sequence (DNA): TGTGCCACGAGGAGGGGAGCCGGGGCCAACGTCCTGACTTTC. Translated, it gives CATRRGAGANVLTF.

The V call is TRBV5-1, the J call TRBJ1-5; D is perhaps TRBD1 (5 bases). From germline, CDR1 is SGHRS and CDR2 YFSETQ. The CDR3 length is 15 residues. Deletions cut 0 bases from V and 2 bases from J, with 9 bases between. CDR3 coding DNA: TGCGCCAGCAGCTTGGGGGGACTGGGCAATCAGCCCCAGCATTTT. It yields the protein CASSLGGLGNQPQHF.

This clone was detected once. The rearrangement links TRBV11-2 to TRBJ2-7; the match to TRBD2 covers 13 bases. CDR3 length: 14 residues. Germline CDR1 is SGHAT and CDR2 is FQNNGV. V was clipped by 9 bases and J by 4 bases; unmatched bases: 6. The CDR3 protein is CASQLAGGQYEQYF. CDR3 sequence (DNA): TGTGCCAGTCAACTAGCGGGGGGGCAATACGAGCAGTACTTC.

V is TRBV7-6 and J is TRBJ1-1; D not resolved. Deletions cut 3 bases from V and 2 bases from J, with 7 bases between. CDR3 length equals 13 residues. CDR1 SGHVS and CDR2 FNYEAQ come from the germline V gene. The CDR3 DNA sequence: TGTGCCAGCAGCTTCGAATTTAACACTGAAGCTTTCTTT. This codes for CASSFEFNTEAFF.

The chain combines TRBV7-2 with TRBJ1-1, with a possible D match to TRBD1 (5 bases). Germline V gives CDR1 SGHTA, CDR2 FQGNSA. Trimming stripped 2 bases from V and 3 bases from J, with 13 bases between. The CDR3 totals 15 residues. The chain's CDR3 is CASSLRGKGHTEAFF. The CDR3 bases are TGTGCCAGCAGCTTACGGGGGAAGGGGCACACTGAAGCTTTCTTT. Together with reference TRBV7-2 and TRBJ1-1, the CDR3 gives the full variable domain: GAGVSQSPSNKVTEKGKDVELRCDPISGHTALYWYRQSLGQGLEFLIYFQGNSAPDKSGLPSDRFSAERTGGSVSTLTIQRTQQEDSAVYLCASSLRGKGHTEAFFGQGTRLTVV.

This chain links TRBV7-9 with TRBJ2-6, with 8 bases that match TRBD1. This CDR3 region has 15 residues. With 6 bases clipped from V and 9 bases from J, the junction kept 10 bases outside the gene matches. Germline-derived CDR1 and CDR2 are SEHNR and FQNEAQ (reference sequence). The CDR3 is CASSRPGQALNVLTF. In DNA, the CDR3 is TGTGCCAGCAGTCGGCCGGGACAGGCCCTCAACGTCCTGACTTTC.

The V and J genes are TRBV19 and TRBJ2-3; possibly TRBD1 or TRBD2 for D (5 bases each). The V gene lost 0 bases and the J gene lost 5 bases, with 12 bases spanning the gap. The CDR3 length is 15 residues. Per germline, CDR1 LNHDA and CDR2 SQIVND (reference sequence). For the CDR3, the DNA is TGTGCCAGTAGTATAGAGGGGGTACGGCTAGATACGCAGTATTTT. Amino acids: CASSIEGVRLDTQYF.

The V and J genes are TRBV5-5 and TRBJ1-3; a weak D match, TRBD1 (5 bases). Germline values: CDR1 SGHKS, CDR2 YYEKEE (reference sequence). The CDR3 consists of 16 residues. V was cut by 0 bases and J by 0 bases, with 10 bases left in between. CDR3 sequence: CASSLAGVDSGNTIYF. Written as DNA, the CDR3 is TGTGCCAGCAGCTTGGCGGGGGTGGACTCTGGAAACACCATATATTTT.

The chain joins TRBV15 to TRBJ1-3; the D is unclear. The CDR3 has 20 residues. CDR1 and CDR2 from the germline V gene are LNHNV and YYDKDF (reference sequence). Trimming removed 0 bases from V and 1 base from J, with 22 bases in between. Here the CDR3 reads CATSRDWLGSFEGSGNTIYF. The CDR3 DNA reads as TGTGCCACCAGCAGAGACTGGCTAGGCTCCTTCGAAGGATCTGGAAACACCATATATTTT. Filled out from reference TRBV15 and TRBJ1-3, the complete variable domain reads DAMVIQNPRYQVTQFGKPVTLSCSQTLNHNVMYWYQQKSSQAPKLLFHYYDKDFNNEADTPDNFQSRRPNTSFCFLDIRSPGLGDTAMYLCATSRDWLGSFEGSGNTIYFGEGSWLTVV.

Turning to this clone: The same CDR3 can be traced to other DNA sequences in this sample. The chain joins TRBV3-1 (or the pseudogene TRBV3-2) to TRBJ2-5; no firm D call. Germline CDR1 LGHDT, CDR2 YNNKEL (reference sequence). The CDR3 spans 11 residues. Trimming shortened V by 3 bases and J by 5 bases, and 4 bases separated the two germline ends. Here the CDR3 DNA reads TGTGCCAGCAGCCAGTTGGAGACCCAGTACTTC. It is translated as CASSQLETQYF.

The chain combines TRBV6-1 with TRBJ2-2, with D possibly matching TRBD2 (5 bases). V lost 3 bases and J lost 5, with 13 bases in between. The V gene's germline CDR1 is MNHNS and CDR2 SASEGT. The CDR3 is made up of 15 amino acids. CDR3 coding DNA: TGTGCCAGCAGTGAGTCTAGCCTGGTGACCGGGGAGCTGTTTTTT. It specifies CASSESSLVTGELFF.

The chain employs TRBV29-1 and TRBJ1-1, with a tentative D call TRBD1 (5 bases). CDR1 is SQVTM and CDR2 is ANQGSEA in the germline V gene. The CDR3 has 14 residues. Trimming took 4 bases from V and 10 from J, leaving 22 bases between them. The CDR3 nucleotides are TGCAGCGTTGCTTTGCGGGCCAGGGAGAGGGGAGCTTTCTTT. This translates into CSVALRARERGAFF.

The CDR3 DNA sequence: TGTGCCAGCAGCTTCTACAGCCTAAATTCACCCCTCCACTTT. This sequence encodes CASSFYSLNSPLHF. V is TRBV11-2 and J is TRBJ1-6, with unresolved D. V was clipped by 3 bases and J by 7 bases, with 10 bases between them. There are 14 residues in the CDR3. Germline V gene sequence: CDR1 SGHAT, CDR2 FQNNGV.

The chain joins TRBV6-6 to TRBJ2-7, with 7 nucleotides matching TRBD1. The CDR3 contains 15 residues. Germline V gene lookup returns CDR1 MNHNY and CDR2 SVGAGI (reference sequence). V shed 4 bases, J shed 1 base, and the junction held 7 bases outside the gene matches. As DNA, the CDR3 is TGTGCCAGCAGTTTCCCGACAGGGAAGTCCTACGAGCAGTACTTC. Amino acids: CASSFPTGKSYEQYF.

CDR3 in amino acids: CASKGLGRRNEKLFF. The CDR3 DNA reads as TGTGCCAGCAAAGGGTTGGGACGAAGGAATGAAAAACTGTTTTTT. The chain employs TRBV27 and TRBJ1-4; a weak D match, TRBD1 (5 bases). Trimming left V 7 bases short and J 5 bases short, with 17 bases between. The CDR3 is 15 residues long. CDR1 and CDR2 (germline): MNHEY, SMNVEV (reference sequence).

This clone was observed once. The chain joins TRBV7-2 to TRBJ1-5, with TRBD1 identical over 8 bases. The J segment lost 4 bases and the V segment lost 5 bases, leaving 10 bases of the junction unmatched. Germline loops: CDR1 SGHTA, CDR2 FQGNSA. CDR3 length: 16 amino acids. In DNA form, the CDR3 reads TGTGCCAGCAGCGCCAGGACAGGGAGAGGTAATCAGCCCCAGCATTTT. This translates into CASSARTGRGNQPQHF.

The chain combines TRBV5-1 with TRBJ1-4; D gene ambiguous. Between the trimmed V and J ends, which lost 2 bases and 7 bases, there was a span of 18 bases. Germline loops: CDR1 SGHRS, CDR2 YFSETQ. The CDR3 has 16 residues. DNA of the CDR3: TGCGCCAGCAGCTTCGGACCGGCGGGTGTAGGTGAAAAACTGTTTTTT. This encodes CASSFGPAGVGEKLFF.